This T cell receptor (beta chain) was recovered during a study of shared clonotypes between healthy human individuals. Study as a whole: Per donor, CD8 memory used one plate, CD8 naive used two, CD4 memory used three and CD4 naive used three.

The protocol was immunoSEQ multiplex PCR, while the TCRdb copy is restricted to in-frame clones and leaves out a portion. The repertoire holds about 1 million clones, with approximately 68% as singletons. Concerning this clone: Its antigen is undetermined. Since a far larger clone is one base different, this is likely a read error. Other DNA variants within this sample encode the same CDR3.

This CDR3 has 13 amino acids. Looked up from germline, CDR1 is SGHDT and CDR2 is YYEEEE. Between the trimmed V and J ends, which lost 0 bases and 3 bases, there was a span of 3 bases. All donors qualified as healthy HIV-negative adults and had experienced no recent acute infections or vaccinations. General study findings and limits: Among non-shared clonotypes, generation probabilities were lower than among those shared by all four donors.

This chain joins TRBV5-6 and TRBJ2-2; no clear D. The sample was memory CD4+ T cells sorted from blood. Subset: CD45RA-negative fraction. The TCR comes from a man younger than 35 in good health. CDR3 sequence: CASSLGDTGELFF. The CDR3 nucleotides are TGTGCCAGCAGCTTGGGGGACACCGGGGAGCTGTTTTTT.